The sequence of this T cell receptor (beta chain) was determined in a study of blood T cell repertoires in COVID-19. Profiling relied on immunoSEQ multiplex PCR, and the TCRdb table lists in-frame clones only, not all of them. The sample carries 250,000 to 300,000 clones, about nine tenths recorded once. The CDR3 sequence is 18 residues long. With 1 base removed from V and 6 bases from J, the gap between germline ends came to 22 bases. Germline values: CDR1 LGHDT, CDR2 YNNKEL (reference sequence). The receptor's source is a woman in her 30s who had recovered from COVID-19. Sequencing used PBMCs or T cells enriched from blood (not recorded which). This chain links TRBV3-1 (or the pseudogene TRBV3-2) with TRBJ1-5; D is possibly TRBD1 (5 bases). The chain's CDR3 is CASSQADDRDFRCQPQHF. CDR3 sequence (DNA): TGTGCCAGCAGCCAAGCCGACGACCGGGACTTCAGGTGTCAGCCCCAGCATTTT.